Below, 26 T cell receptor beta chains from the same sample are listed, as sequenced in a study of blood T cell repertoires in COVID-19. Assay used: immunoSEQ multiplex PCR; TCRdb lists only in-frame clones, some missing. Of about 260,000 clones detected, around 92% appear once; the ten largest clones hold about 2.5%. The sequenced sample was peripheral blood. The receptor source for this set is a person aged 18 to 30 with COVID-19, enrolled during active disease.

The count of this clone is one. The gene calls are TRBV19 and TRBJ1-5, with 7 bases aligning to TRBD1. The CDR3 covers 14 residues. With 4 bases clipped from V and 6 bases from J, the junction kept 6 bases outside the gene matches. Per the germline V gene, CDR1 is LNHDA and CDR2 is SQIVND (reference sequence). Written as DNA, the CDR3 is TGTGCCAGTAGTAAACAGGGGTTCGGTCAGCCCCAGCATTTT. This gives the protein CASSKQGFGQPQHF.

About this clone itself: This could be a read error, since a much larger clone is one nucleotide away. Different DNA sequences within this sample yield the same CDR3. The CDR3 DNA follows: TGTGCCAGTAGTATTGGGCAGAACACCGGGGAGCTGTTTTTT. Its translation: CASSIGQNTGELFF. The V gene is TRBV19, the J gene TRBJ2-2; no definite D call. The CDR3 is 14 amino acids. V gave up 3 bases and J gave up 1 base, with 6 bases separating them. Germline-derived CDR1 and CDR2 are LNHDA and SQIVND (reference sequence).

This clone appeared a single time. The chain is built from TRBV28 and TRBJ1-2; the match to TRBD1 covers 7 bases. Germline CDR1 reads MDHEN; CDR2 reads SYDVKM. V was clipped by 4 bases and J by 1 base; unmatched bases: 9. The length of the CDR3 is 16 residues. Here the CDR3 DNA reads TGTGCCAGCAGTTCCCCCGGGACAGACCTTAACTATGGCTACACCTTC. Its translation: CASSSPGTDLNYGYTF.

V is TRBV6-5 and J is TRBJ1-4; 7 nucleotides match TRBD1. This CDR3 spans 15 amino acids. V gave up 4 bases and J gave up 0 bases; unmatched junction bases: 2. Germline V CDR1 and CDR2: MNHEY, SVGAGI. The CDR3 here is CASSSTGATNEKLFF. Written as DNA, the CDR3 is TGTGCCAGCAGTTCAACAGGGGCAACTAATGAAAAACTGTTTTTT.

This chain uses TRBV2 with TRBJ2-5; 8 bases line up with TRBD2. Germline CDR1 reads SNHLY; CDR2 reads FYNNEI. J lost 0 bases, V lost 6 bases, and 6 bases had no gene match. The CDR3 runs to 15 residues. This CDR3 reads CASSVQLADQETQYF. The CDR3 region has the DNA TGTGCCAGCAGCGTACAACTAGCGGACCAAGAGACCCAGTACTTC.

This chain uses TRBV10-3 with TRBJ2-7; TRBD2 agrees at 8 bases. The germline gives CDR1 ENHRY, CDR2 SYGVKD. The CDR3 is made up of 14 amino acids. V was pared by 6 bases and J by 1 base, with 5 bases of the junction left unmatched. CDR3 nucleotides: TGTGCCATCAGCTTAGCGGGATCATCCTACGAGCAGTACTTC. Its translation: CAISLAGSSYEQYF.

The genes are TRBV5-3 and TRBJ1-5; D is unclear. TRBV5-3 is marked as an open reading frame, function uncertain. V was trimmed by 4 bases and J by 1 base, leaving 12 bases between them. There are 15 residues in the CDR3. CDR3: CARSLRVSSNQPQHF. The DNA for the CDR3 is TGTGCCAGAAGCCTACGTGTTTCCAGCAATCAGCCCCAGCATTTT.

This chain uses TRBV19 with TRBJ2-3, with 10 positions matching TRBD1. The junction had 6 bases not matched to a gene; V was cut back by 5 bases and J by 4 bases. CDR1 is LNHDA and CDR2 is SQIVND in the germline V gene (reference sequence). This CDR3 contains 15 residues. CDR3 coding DNA: TGTGCCAGTAGTGCGGACAGGGGGTCGGCAGATACGCAGTATTTT. Protein sequence: CASSADRGSADTQYF.

The V gene is TRBV4-3, the J gene TRBJ1-5; tentative D call: TRBD1 (6 bases). V was clipped by 3 bases and J by 4 bases, with 10 bases between them. Germline lookup yields CDR1 LGHNA and CDR2 YSLEER. The CDR3 covers 14 residues. The CDR3 nucleotides read TGCGCCAGCAGCCAGAACAGGGAGAATCAGCCCCAGCATTTT. It codes for CASSQNRENQPQHF.

The rearrangement links TRBV9 to TRBJ2-1; 14 bases are shared with TRBD2. The V segment lost 4 bases and the J segment 8 bases; nucleotides outside the gene matches: 11. Germline V CDR1 and CDR2: SGDLS, YYNGEE. This CDR3 comprises 17 residues. The CDR3 nucleotides are TGTGCCAGCAGCTTCTCAGGACTAGCGGGAGGAGGTGATGAGCAGTTCTTC. This translates into CASSFSGLAGGGDEQFF.

The CDR3 region is CASTQGVSLQAGTNEQFF. DNA of the CDR3: TGTGCCAGCACCCAGGGAGTTTCCCTCCAAGCGGGGACGAATGAGCAGTTCTTC. The rearrangement uses TRBV2 and TRBJ2-1; 7 positions agree with TRBD2. The CDR3 is 18 amino acids. Trimming took 7 bases from V and 7 from J; bases not matched to a gene: 22. Germline V lookup: CDR1 SNHLY, CDR2 FYNNEI.

The rearrangement uses TRBV9 and TRBJ2-1; 8 nucleotides line up with TRBD2. Germline CDR1 and CDR2: SGDLS and YYNGEE. The CDR3 is made up of 14 amino acids. V dropped 0 bases and J dropped 9; count of bases not matched to a gene: 5. DNA for the CDR3: TGTGCCAGCAGCGTAGGGCGGGAGGAAAGTGAGCAGTTCTTC. Translated, it gives CASSVGREESEQFF.

The chain employs TRBV7-9 and TRBJ2-7; 10 bases map to TRBD1. The germline gives CDR1 SEHNR, CDR2 FQNEAQ (reference sequence). The junction had 7 bases not matched to a gene; V was cut back by 4 bases and J by 7 bases. The CDR3 loop spans 14 amino acids. Here the CDR3 reads CASSSKGDRGEQYF. The CDR3 nucleotides are TGTGCCAGCAGCTCCAAGGGGGACAGGGGAGAGCAGTACTTC.

J is TRBJ1-5 and V is TRBV30; D is perhaps TRBD1 (5 bases). The germline gives CDR1 GTSNPN, CDR2 SVGIG (reference sequence). Trimming stripped 0 bases from V and 7 bases from J, with 13 bases between. CDR3 length: 14 residues. In nucleotides, the CDR3 is TGTGCCTGGAGTGTAGGGACTTTTGGACAGCCCCAGCATTTT. Translation: CAWSVGTFGQPQHF.

The chain uses TRBV12-3 or TRBV12-4 and TRBJ2-1; D is ambiguous. CDR3 length: 13 amino acids. V dropped 5 bases and J dropped 2 bases, with 7 bases sitting between them. This chain's CDR3 is CASSQATYNEQFF. The CDR3 DNA sequence: TGTGCCAGCAGTCAAGCTACCTACAATGAGCAGTTCTTC.

The chain couples TRBV11-2 to TRBJ2-3; 11 bases are a match to TRBD2. V dropped 1 base and J dropped 3; count of bases not matched to a gene: 3. The CDR3 contains 16 residues. Germline loops: CDR1 SGHAT, CDR2 FQNNGV. This CDR3 is CASSLVTSGNTDTQYF. The CDR3 DNA sequence: TGTGCCAGCAGCTTAGTGACTAGCGGGAATACAGATACGCAGTATTTT.

The rearrangement joins TRBV11-2 to TRBJ2-3; possible D gene TRBD1, 6 bases. Deletions cut 4 bases from V and 2 bases from J, with 13 bases between. Germline V CDR1 and CDR2: SGHAT, FQNNGV. The CDR3 is 15 residues long. The CDR3 region has the DNA TGTGCCAGCAGCTCGATGAGGGACAACACAGATACGCAGTATTTT. Protein: CASSSMRDNTDTQYF.

V and J are TRBV2 and TRBJ2-1, with a possible D match to TRBD2 (6 bases). Germline CDR1 and CDR2: SNHLY and FYNNEI. The CDR3 extends over 13 amino acids. V was trimmed by 8 bases and J by 12 bases, leaving 20 bases between them. This chain's CDR3 is CASFPSDTMRQFF. CDR3 DNA sequence: TGTGCCAGCTTCCCTAGCGACACAATGAGGCAGTTCTTC.

The chain is built from TRBV7-9 and TRBJ1-5; 8 bases agree with TRBD1. V lost 4 bases and J lost 2; bases outside the gene matches: 1. Germline V gene data show CDR1 as SEHNR and CDR2 as FQNEAQ (reference sequence). The CDR3 consists of 14 residues. CDR3 sequence: CASSWGQGNQPQHF. In DNA, the CDR3 is TGTGCCAGCAGCTGGGGACAGGGCAATCAGCCCCAGCATTTT.

The V gene is TRBV4-1, the J gene TRBJ2-1; no firm D call. Trimming cost V 0 bases and J 9 bases, with 15 bases left between them. CDR1 MGHRA and CDR2 YSYEKL come from the germline V gene. The CDR3 runs 15 residues. The CDR3 is CASSQDSAGLIEQFF. The CDR3 DNA reads TGCGCCAGCAGCCAAGATTCGGCAGGTTTGATTGAGCAGTTCTTC.

The V and J genes are TRBV7-9 and TRBJ1-4; unclear D gene. CDR1 is SEHNR, CDR2 FQNEAQ, per germline (reference sequence). This CDR3 is built from 13 residues. V dropped 1 base and J dropped 11 bases, with 11 bases sitting between them. Written as DNA, the CDR3 is TGTGCCAGCAGCTTAGGAGGATCTGGGAAACTGTTTTTT. Translated: CASSLGGSGKLFF.

This chain joins TRBV12-5 and TRBJ1-2; 8 bases agree with TRBD1. The CDR3 contains 12 residues. The trim removed 7 bases at V and 3 bases at J, leaving 1 base unmatched. Germline CDR1 reads LGHNT; CDR2 reads FRNRAP. The CDR3 sequence is CASAGGDYGYTF. For the CDR3, the DNA is TGTGCTAGTGCAGGGGGCGACTATGGCTACACCTTC.

The gene calls are TRBV9 and TRBJ1-4; a weak D match, TRBD1 (6 bases). In germline, CDR1 is SGDLS, CDR2 YYNGEE. Trimming pared 3 bases from V and 4 bases from J, leaving 13 bases between. The CDR3 is 15 amino acids. Here the CDR3 reads CASSGPTGGNEKLFF. The CDR3 DNA reads TGTGCCAGCAGCGGACCGACAGGAGGTAATGAAAAACTGTTTTTT.

The chain uses TRBV19 and TRBJ2-1, with D perhaps TRBD1 (5 bases). The CDR3 covers 14 residues. With 2 bases removed from V and 10 bases from J, the gap between germline ends came to 15 bases. Germline V lookup: CDR1 LNHDA, CDR2 SQIVND (reference sequence). The CDR3 sequence: CASSILGRLGEQFF. CDR3 nucleotide sequence: TGTGCCAGTAGTATATTGGGGCGGCTCGGGGAGCAGTTCTTC. Complete variable domain (other parts from reference TRBV19 and TRBJ2-1): DGGITQSPKYLFRKEGQNVTLSCEQNLNHDAMYWYRQDPGQGLRLIYYSQIVNDFQKGDIAEGYSVSREKKESFPLTVTSAQKNPTAFYLCASSILGRLGEQFFGPGTRLTVL.

The chain links TRBV4-2 to TRBJ1-4; TRBD1 matches 9 bases. There are 16 residues in the CDR3. Unmatched junction bases numbered 10, after V lost 3 bases and J lost 8 bases. Germline CDR1 LGHNA, CDR2 YNFKEQ. CDR3 sequence: CASSHFTGGEEEKLFF. DNA for the CDR3: TGTGCCAGCAGCCATTTTACAGGGGGCGAGGAGGAAAAACTGTTTTTT.

This chain uses TRBV5-4 with TRBJ2-7; TRBD2 matches at 7 bases. Germline loops: CDR1 SGHNT, CDR2 YYREEE (reference sequence). This CDR3 region has 15 residues. Losses at the gene ends were 4 bases for V and 0 bases for J; bases not matched to a gene: 7. As DNA, the CDR3 is TGTGCCAGCAGCGAGAGGGCGGGAGCCTCCTACGAGCAGTACTTC. Translating it yields CASSERAGASYEQYF.